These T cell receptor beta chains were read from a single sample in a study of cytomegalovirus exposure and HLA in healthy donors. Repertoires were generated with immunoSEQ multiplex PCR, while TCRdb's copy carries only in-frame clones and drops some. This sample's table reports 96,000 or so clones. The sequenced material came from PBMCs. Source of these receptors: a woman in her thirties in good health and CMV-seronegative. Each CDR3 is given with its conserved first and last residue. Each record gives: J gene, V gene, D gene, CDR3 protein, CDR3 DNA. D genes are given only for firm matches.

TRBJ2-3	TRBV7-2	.	CASRPRTALTDTQYF	TGTGCCAGCAGACCCCGGACAGCCCTAACAGATACGCAGTATTTT
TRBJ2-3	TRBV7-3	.	CASSFRRTTSTDTQYF	TGTGCCAGCAGCTTTCGACGGACAACTAGCACAGATACGCAGTATTTT
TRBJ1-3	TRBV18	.	CASSPSDVGGGNSGNTIYF	TGTGCCAGCTCACCCTCGGACGTCGGAGGAGGGAACTCTGGAAACACCATATATTTT
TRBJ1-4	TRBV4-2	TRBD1	CASSQFPDRGDEKLFF	TGTGCCAGCAGCCAATTTCCGGACAGGGGGGACGAAAAACTGTTTTTT
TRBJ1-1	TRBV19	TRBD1	CASSLRTGTGRRYTEAFF	TGTGCCAGTAGCCTTCGGACGGGGACAGGTAGGAGATACACTGAAGCTTTCTTT
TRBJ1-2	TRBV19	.	CASSIDLQNYGYTF	TGTGCCAGTAGTATAGATCTGCAGAACTATGGCTACACCTTC
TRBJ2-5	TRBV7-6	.	CASSPDIQETQYF	TGTGCCAGCAGCCCGGACATACAAGAGACCCAGTACTTC
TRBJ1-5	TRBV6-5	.	CASSYSEAVDQPQHF	TGTGCCAGCAGTTACTCGGAGGCGGTGGATCAGCCCCAGCATTTT
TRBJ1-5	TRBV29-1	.	CSVGDLTGGNQPQHF	TGCAGCGTTGGGGACTTGACCGGTGGCAATCAGCCCCAGCATTTT
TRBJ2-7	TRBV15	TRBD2	CATSRDKASGAYEQYF	TGTGCCACCAGCAGAGATAAGGCTAGCGGAGCCTACGAGCAGTACTTC
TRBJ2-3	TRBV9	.	CASSVPAQGDTQYF	TGTGCCAGCAGCGTACCCGCGCAGGGAGATACGCAGTATTTT
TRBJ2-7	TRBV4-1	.	CASSQPLLGGEQYF	TGCGCCAGCAGCCAGCCCCTTTTGGGAGGAGAGCAGTACTTC
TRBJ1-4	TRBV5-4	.	CASSRGYPDEKLFF	TGTGCCAGCAGCAGGGGGTACCCTGATGAAAAACTGTTTTTT
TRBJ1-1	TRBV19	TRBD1	CASCHRGGNTEAFF	TGTGCCAGTTGTCACAGGGGGGGGAACACTGAAGCTTTCTTT
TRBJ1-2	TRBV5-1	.	CASSLGPSVGGAEGYTF	TGCGCCAGCAGCTTGGGCCCCTCAGTGGGGGGGGCAGAAGGCTACACCTTC
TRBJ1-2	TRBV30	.	CAWSPGSREGSGYTF	TGTGCCTGGAGTCCGGGTTCCCGGGAAGGGTCTGGCTACACCTTC
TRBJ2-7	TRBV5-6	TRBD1	CASTGQGSNEQYF	TGTGCCAGCACGGGACAGGGGAGCAACGAGCAGTACTTC
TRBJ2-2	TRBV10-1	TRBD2	CASSDGRDTGELFF	TGCGCCAGCAGTGATGGGAGGGACACCGGGGAGCTGTTTTTT
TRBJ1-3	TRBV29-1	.	CSVDTSGSGNTIYF	TGCAGCGTTGATACCTCAGGGTCTGGAAACACCATATATTTT
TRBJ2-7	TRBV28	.	CASSLLQGSYEQYF	TGTGCCAGCAGTTTGTTACAGGGAAGCTACGAGCAGTACTTC
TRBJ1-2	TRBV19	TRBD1	CASSFGQGATNYGYTF	TGTGCCAGTAGTTTTGGACAGGGGGCAACTAACTATGGCTACACCTTC
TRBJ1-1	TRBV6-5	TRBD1	CASNLWTGEGTEAFF	TGTGCCAGCAACCTCTGGACAGGGGAAGGAACTGAAGCTTTCTTT
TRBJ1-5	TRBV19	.	CASTITTGYHQPQHF	TGTGCCAGTACCATCACTACAGGGTATCATCAGCCCCAGCATTTT
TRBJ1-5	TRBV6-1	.	CASRISDSGGQPQHF	TGTGCCAGCAGGATTTCGGACAGCGGCGGTCAGCCCCAGCATTTT
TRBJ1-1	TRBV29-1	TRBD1	CSTRDRGRYTEAFF	TGCAGCACCCGGGACAGGGGGCGATACACTGAAGCTTTCTTT
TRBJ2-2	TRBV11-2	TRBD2	CASSSGLAGVNTGELFF	TGTGCCAGCAGCTCGGGACTAGCGGGAGTGAACACCGGGGAGCTGTTTTTT
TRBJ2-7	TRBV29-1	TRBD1	CSVDRGQGSYEQYF	TGCAGCGTTGATAGGGGACAGGGCTCCTACGAGCAGTACTTC
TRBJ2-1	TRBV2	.	CATQGYNEQFF	TGTGCCACCCAGGGCTACAATGAGCAGTTCTTC
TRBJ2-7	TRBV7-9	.	CASSPTAYEQYF	TGTGCCAGCAGCCCGACAGCCTACGAGCAGTACTTC
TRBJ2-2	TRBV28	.	CASQQGEGTGELFF	TGTGCCAGTCAACAGGGGGAGGGCACCGGGGAGCTGTTTTTT
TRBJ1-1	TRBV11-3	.	CASRAEGENTEAFF	TGTGCCAGCAGGGCCGAGGGGGAGAACACTGAAGCTTTCTTT
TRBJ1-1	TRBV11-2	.	CATSGLNTEAFF	TGTGCCACCAGCGGGCTGAACACTGAAGCTTTCTTT
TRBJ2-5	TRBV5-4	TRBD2	CASSPSPTSGDQETQYF	TGTGCCAGCAGCCCCAGCCCGACTAGCGGGGACCAAGAGACCCAGTACTTC
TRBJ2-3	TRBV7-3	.	CASSLTGRGGWNTDTQYF	TGTGCCAGCAGCTTAACCGGGCGAGGGGGATGGAACACAGATACGCAGTATTTT
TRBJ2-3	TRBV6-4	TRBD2	CASSEGAGDTADTQYF	TGTGCCAGCAGTGAGGGAGCGGGGGACACGGCAGATACGCAGTATTTT
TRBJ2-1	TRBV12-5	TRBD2	CASGQWRGAAYNEQFF	TGTGCTAGTGGCCAATGGCGGGGGGCCGCCTACAATGAGCAGTTCTTC
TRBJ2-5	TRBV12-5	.	CASGNNRGSYETQYF	TGTGCTAGTGGTAATAACCGGGGGTCCTACGAGACCCAGTACTTC